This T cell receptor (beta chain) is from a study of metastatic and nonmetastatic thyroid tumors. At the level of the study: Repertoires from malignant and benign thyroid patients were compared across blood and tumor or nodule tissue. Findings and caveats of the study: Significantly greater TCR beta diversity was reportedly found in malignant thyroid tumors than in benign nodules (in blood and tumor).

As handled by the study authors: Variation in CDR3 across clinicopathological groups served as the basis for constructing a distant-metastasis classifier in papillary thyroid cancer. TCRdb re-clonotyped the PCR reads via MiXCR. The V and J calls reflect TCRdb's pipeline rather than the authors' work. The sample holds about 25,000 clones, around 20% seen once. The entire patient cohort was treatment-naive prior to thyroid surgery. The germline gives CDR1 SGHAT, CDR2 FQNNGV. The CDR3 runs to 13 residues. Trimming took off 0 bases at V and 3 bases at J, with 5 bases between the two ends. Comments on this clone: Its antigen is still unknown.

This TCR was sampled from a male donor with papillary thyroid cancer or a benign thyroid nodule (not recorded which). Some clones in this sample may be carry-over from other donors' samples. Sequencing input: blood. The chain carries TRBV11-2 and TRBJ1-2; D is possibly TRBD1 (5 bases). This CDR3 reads CASSLEGHYGYTF. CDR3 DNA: TGTGCCAGCAGCTTAGAGGGACACTATGGCTACACCTTC.